These 31 T cell receptor beta chains were all obtained from the same sample, sequenced in a study of T-cell reconstitution after alpha-beta-depleted transplantation in children. Unique molecular identifiers were incorporated when the TCRbeta library was constructed. In TCRdb, the PCR reads were re-called with MiXCR into one record per CDR3 protein. The sample carries about 610,000 distinct CDR3 sequences, 10% to 13% recorded once. The sequencing used PBMCs from the stem cell graft donor, collected from the stem cell graft. These receptor sequences come from a human donor who donated a stem cell graft to a child with acute myeloid leukemia.

This clonotype was seen at least ten times. This sequence joins TRBV14 and TRBJ2-1; D is unresolved. CDR1 is SGHDN, CDR2 FVKESK, per germline. This CDR3 is built from 16 residues. Trimming left V 3 bases short and J 2 bases short, with 14 bases between. CDR3 amino acids: CASSHLARGAYNEQFF. In DNA form, the CDR3 reads TGTGCCAGCAGCCACCTGGCCCGTGGGGCCTACAATGAGCAGTTCTTC.

The table lists this clonotype with a few counts. The chain links TRBV7-2 to TRBJ2-7, with D perhaps matching TRBD1 (5 bases). Trimming shortened V by 1 base and J by 4 bases, and 8 bases separated the two germline ends. CDR1 and CDR2 (germline): SGHTA, FQGNSA. This CDR3 is built from 13 residues. Here the CDR3 DNA reads TGTGCCAGCAGCTTAGTGGACAAATACGAGCAGTACTTC. Its translation: CASSLVDKYEQYF.

This clonotype was detected many times. The V gene is TRBV3-1, the J gene TRBJ1-6; possible D gene TRBD1, 5 bases. This CDR3 has 14 amino acids. Germline assignment: CDR1 LGHDT and CDR2 YNNKEL (reference sequence). Trimming cost V 3 bases and J 14 bases, with 17 bases left between them. In DNA, the CDR3 is TGTGCCAGCAGCCAGAGGGACGCCCGCACCGCCCTCCACTTT. This sequence encodes CASSQRDARTALHF.

This clonotype was detected many times. The rearrangement joins TRBV2 to TRBJ2-7; D call uncertain. Germline V gene sequence: CDR1 SNHLY, CDR2 FYNNEI. Trimming stripped 2 bases from V and 5 bases from J, with 16 bases between. CDR3 length equals 15 residues. The chain's CDR3 is CASSEIGPKRHEQYF. The CDR3 nucleotides read TGTGCCAGCAGTGAAATAGGGCCTAAACGCCACGAGCAGTACTTC.

This clonotype has more than one count but fewer than ten. V usage is TRBV29-1 and J usage is TRBJ2-1; TRBD2 might be the D (5 bases). The ends were cut back, 7 bases at V and 0 bases at J, with 16 bases in the middle. The CDR3 has 15 residues. Germline loops: CDR1 SQVTM, CDR2 ANQGSEA. The CDR3 DNA reads TGCAGCGCGCTAGGGAGCGGCTCCTCCTACAATGAGCAGTTCTTC. Translating it yields CSALGSGSSYNEQFF.

This clonotype occurred a few times. J is TRBJ2-3 and V is TRBV7-2, with 13 bases matching TRBD2. J gave up 6 bases and V 2 bases, and 8 bases lay outside the gene matches. Germline loops: CDR1 SGHTA, CDR2 FQGNSA. This CDR3 comprises 17 residues. The CDR3 loop reads CASSLTPPGLAGDTQYF. The DNA of the CDR3 is TGTGCCAGCAGCTTAACACCACCGGGACTAGCGGGGGATACGCAGTATTTT.

This clonotype was detected only a few times. This sequence joins TRBV5-1 and TRBJ2-2; no clear D. Germline V CDR1 and CDR2: SGHRS, YFSETQ. The germline V and J ends were trimmed by 0 bases and 3 bases, with 9 bases remaining between them. CDR3 length: 15 residues. The CDR3 here is CASSLGARYTGELFF. CDR3 bases: TGCGCCAGCAGCTTGGGGGCTCGGTACACCGGGGAGCTGTTTTTT.

This clonotype has ten or more counts. The J gene is TRBJ2-7, the V gene TRBV5-1, with 7 positions matching TRBD1. After removal of 3 bases from V and 4 bases from J, the junction contained 4 bases not matched to a gene. The CDR3 extends over 13 amino acids. Germline V lookup: CDR1 SGHRS, CDR2 YFSETQ. The DNA for the CDR3 is TGCGCCAGCAGCTACCAGACAGGGTACGAGCAGTACTTC. This sequence encodes CASSYQTGYEQYF.

This clonotype was seen only a few times. The chain carries TRBV30 and TRBJ2-2; D is perhaps TRBD2 (6 bases). The CDR3 length is 16 residues. Germline V lookup: CDR1 GTSNPN, CDR2 SVGIG (reference sequence). Trimming cost V 3 bases and J 5 bases, with 19 bases left between them. CDR3 bases: TGTGCCTGGAGGGCTCCCTTATATGGGAGGACCGGGGAGCTGTTTTTT. Encoded protein: CAWRAPLYGRTGELFF.

This clonotype turned up a few times. The chain uses TRBV14 and TRBJ2-3; tentatively, D is TRBD1 or TRBD2 (6 bases each). The V end was cut by 4 bases, the J end by 2 bases, with 13 bases between. CDR1 is SGHDN and CDR2 is FVKESK in the germline V gene. There are 15 residues in the CDR3. The CDR3 DNA is TGTGCCAGCAGCCCTCCTGGGGGGCTCACAGATACGCAGTATTTT. Encoded protein: CASSPPGGLTDTQYF.

V gene TRBV28 combines with J gene TRBJ2-4; D is undetermined. The CDR3 totals 16 residues. The germline CDR1 and CDR2 sequences are MDHEN and SYDVKM. V was trimmed by 5 bases and J by 2 bases, leaving 16 bases between them. This CDR3 reads CASSRAGTTTKNIQYF. In DNA form, the CDR3 reads TGTGCCAGCAGTAGGGCCGGCACGACAACCAAAAACATTCAGTACTTC.

This sequence joins TRBV19 and TRBJ2-2; TRBD2 might be the D (5 bases). V lost 7 bases to trimming and J lost 4 bases, with 19 bases between them. CDR1 and CDR2 from the germline V gene are LNHDA and SQIVND (reference sequence). This CDR3 has 16 residues. The CDR3 protein is CASTERATNPTGELFF. The CDR3 DNA reads as TGTGCCAGTACAGAGAGGGCCACAAACCCCACCGGGGAGCTGTTTTTT. The full variable domain, completed using reference TRBV19 and TRBJ2-2, is DGGITQSPKYLFRKEGQNVTLSCEQNLNHDAMYWYRQDPGQGLRLIYYSQIVNDFQKGDIAEGYSVSREKKESFPLTVTSAQKNPTAFYLCASTERATNPTGELFFGEGSRLTVL.

This clonotype was counted ten times or more. The chain links TRBV9 to TRBJ2-7; 8 nucleotides line up with TRBD2. This CDR3 is built from 13 residues. Germline V lookup: CDR1 SGDLS, CDR2 YYNGEE. Trimming at V came to 3 bases and at J to 6 bases, leaving 5 bases not matched to a gene. The CDR3 reads CASSGAGGLEQYF. As DNA, the CDR3 is TGTGCCAGCAGCGGTGCGGGAGGCCTCGAGCAGTACTTC.

This clonotype was seen ten or more times. The rearrangement links TRBV27 to TRBJ2-4, with 10 bases aligning to TRBD2. J lost 3 bases, V lost 4 bases, and 15 bases had no gene match. CDR3 length: 19 amino acids. From germline, CDR1 is MNHEY and CDR2 SMNVEV (reference sequence). Here the CDR3 DNA reads TGTGCCAGCAGTTCCACCTATGGAGCGGGAGGGGGAAACAAAAACATTCAGTACTTC. Translation gives CASSSTYGAGGGNKNIQYF.

This chain connects TRBV20-1 to TRBJ1-5, with TRBD1 matching 9 bases. This CDR3 has 15 residues. Germline V gene lookup returns CDR1 DFQATT and CDR2 SNEGSKA (reference sequence). The V segment lost 3 bases and the J segment 5 bases; nucleotides outside the gene matches: 8. The CDR3 nucleotides read TGCAGTGCTAGCGGCGGAACAGGGGGCTATCAGCCCCAGCATTTT. Protein product: CSASGGTGGYQPQHF.

This sequence joins TRBV7-8 and TRBJ1-4; 9 bases map to TRBD1. The J segment lost 7 bases and the V segment lost 4 bases, leaving 10 bases of the junction unmatched. In germline, CDR1 is SGHVS, CDR2 FQNEAQ. CDR3 length equals 16 residues. The CDR3 DNA sequence: TGTGCCAGCAGCTCCTCCTTCACAGGGGGCTCTGAAAAACTGTTTTTT. It translates to CASSSSFTGGSEKLFF.

The chain combines TRBV12-3 or TRBV12-4 with TRBJ1-5; perhaps TRBD1 as D (6 bases). V dropped 6 bases and J dropped 0 bases, with 12 bases sitting between them. The CDR3 contains 15 residues. CDR3 sequence reads: CASRPDSFSNQPQHF. The DNA for the CDR3 is TGTGCCAGCAGACCGGACAGCTTTAGCAATCAGCCCCAGCATTTT.

This clonotype was found many times. The rearrangement joins TRBV10-3 to TRBJ2-1; no clear D. The CDR3 extends over 13 amino acids. Trimming took off 8 bases at V and 4 bases at J, with 12 bases between the two ends. CDR1 ENHRY and CDR2 SYGVKD come from the germline V gene. The chain's CDR3 is CAIQARIYNEQFF. CDR3 nucleotides: TGTGCCATCCAAGCGAGAATATACAATGAGCAGTTCTTC.

This clonotype was seen a handful of times. The V and J genes are TRBV29-1 and TRBJ1-5; D call uncertain. The CDR3 is made up of 11 amino acids. The V end was cut by 0 bases, the J end by 12 bases, with 9 bases between. Germline assignment: CDR1 SQVTM and CDR2 ANQGSEA. CDR3 protein: CSVEDAKSQHF. CDR3 sequence (DNA): TGCAGCGTTGAAGATGCGAAAAGCCAGCATTTT.

J is TRBJ2-1 and V is TRBV20-1, with 9 bases identical to TRBD1. Germline CDR1 reads DFQATT; CDR2 reads SNEGSKA (reference sequence). The V segment lost 4 bases and the J segment 3 bases; nucleotides outside the gene matches: 7. The CDR3 sequence is 15 residues long. DNA for the CDR3: TGCAGTGCTACGGGGACAGGGCAAATCTACAATGAGCAGTTCTTC. Protein: CSATGTGQIYNEQFF.

The CDR3 loop reads CASSRTGGMTDTQYF. The CDR3 DNA reads TGTGCCAGCAGCCGGACAGGGGGCATGACAGATACGCAGTATTTT. The rearrangement uses TRBV14 and TRBJ2-3, with TRBD1 matching 11 bases. This CDR3 is 15 amino acids long. Germline V gives CDR1 SGHDN, CDR2 FVKESK. V lost 4 bases and J lost 3; bases outside the gene matches: 3.

The J gene is TRBJ1-5, the V gene TRBV30, with D tentatively TRBD1 (5 bases). The germline V and J ends were trimmed by 1 base and 6 bases, with 10 bases remaining between them. The CDR3 extends over 13 amino acids. Germline-derived CDR1 and CDR2 are GTSNPN and SVGIG (reference sequence). The CDR3: CAWSEAGPQPQHF. In nucleotides, the CDR3 is TGTGCCTGGAGTGAGGCAGGGCCTCAGCCCCAGCATTTT.

The J gene is TRBJ2-7, the V gene TRBV12-3 or TRBV12-4; 12 positions match TRBD2. The CDR3 is 15 amino acids. V lost 7 bases and J lost 9; bases outside the gene matches: 13. CDR3: CASTPLAGGSQGQYF. The CDR3 DNA follows: TGTGCCAGCACCCCCCTAGCGGGAGGGTCTCAAGGGCAGTACTTC.

V gene TRBV5-1 combines with J gene TRBJ2-1; D unclear. V was shortened by 0 bases and J by 6 bases, with 19 bases between the two germline ends. The CDR3 consists of 17 residues. Germline V gives CDR1 SGHRS, CDR2 YFSETQ. The chain's CDR3 is CASSLAARTPLPNEQFF. The CDR3 bases are TGCGCCAGCAGCTTGGCCGCCCGGACCCCCCTCCCCAATGAGCAGTTCTTC.

The chain employs TRBV29-1 and TRBJ2-5, with D possibly TRBD1 on 5 matching bases. Germline-derived CDR1 and CDR2 are SQVTM and ANQGSEA. This CDR3 comprises 13 residues. The V end was cut by 5 bases, the J end by 3 bases, with 13 bases between. The CDR3 spells CSVYLAGKETQYF. CDR3 bases: TGCAGCGTTTACTTGGCAGGGAAAGAGACCCAGTACTTC.

This clonotype was detected a few times. The gene calls are TRBV20-1 and TRBJ2-1; 9 bases line up with TRBD2. V dropped 6 bases and J dropped 10; count of bases not matched to a gene: 4. The CDR3 extends over 11 amino acids. Per germline, CDR1 DFQATT and CDR2 SNEGSKA (reference sequence). The CDR3 DNA reads as TGCAGTGCGAGACTAGCGGTAGAGCAGTTCTTC. Residues: CSARLAVEQFF.

The CDR3 DNA sequence: TGCGCCAGCAGTGAGGGACAGAGCGTGGGGCAGTACTTC. This gives the protein CASSEGQSVGQYF. The V gene is TRBV5-1, the J gene TRBJ2-7; 7 bases map to TRBD1. The length of the CDR3 is 13 residues. Germline-derived CDR1 and CDR2 are SGHRS and YFSETQ. The junction had 11 bases not matched to a gene; V was cut back by 5 bases and J by 9 bases.

The chain links TRBV20-1 to TRBJ2-3; D tentatively fits TRBD1 or TRBD2 (6 bases each). The CDR3 spans 13 residues. V lost 3 bases and J lost 5, with 12 bases in between. Germline V gene sequence: CDR1 DFQATT, CDR2 SNEGSKA (reference sequence). The CDR3 loop is CSASRGAEDTQYF. In nucleotides, the CDR3 is TGCAGTGCTAGTAGGGGGGCGGAAGATACGCAGTATTTT.

The chain employs TRBV20-1 and TRBJ2-7; TRBD2 agrees at 8 bases. The ends lost 0 bases at V and 2 bases at J; junction bases unmatched: 12. CDR1 is DFQATT and CDR2 is SNEGSKA in the germline V gene (reference sequence). This CDR3 region has 17 residues. Here the CDR3 DNA reads TGCAGTGCTAGAGATATACGGGAGGGCAGTTTAGCCTACGAGCAGTACTTC. Protein product: CSARDIREGSLAYEQYF.

This clonotype was counted many times. The chain couples TRBV6-2 or TRBV6-3 to TRBJ2-1; 12 bases line up with TRBD2. Germline V lookup: CDR1 MNHEY, CDR2 SVGEGT. The junction had 8 bases not matched to a gene; V was cut back by 7 bases and J by 1 base. The CDR3 extends over 17 amino acids. The CDR3 is CASTGTSGLRSYNEQFF. DNA for the CDR3: TGTGCCAGCACCGGGACTAGCGGGCTAAGGTCCTACAATGAGCAGTTCTTC.

This clonotype was counted between two and nine times. The chain joins TRBV18 to TRBJ1-5; D is uncertain. There are 16 residues in the CDR3. CDR1 is KGHSH, CDR2 LQKENI, per germline. V lost 2 bases to trimming and J lost 1 base, with 12 bases between them. The CDR3 DNA is TGTGCCAGCTCACCAGACAAGGGAGGGAGCAATCAGCCCCAGCATTTT. Its translation is CASSPDKGGSNQPQHF. Combining the CDR3 with reference TRBV18 and TRBJ1-5 gives the whole variable domain NAGVMQNPRHLVRRRGQEARLRCSPMKGHSHVYWYRQLPEEGLKFMVYLQKENIIDESGMPKERFSAEFPKEGPSILRIQQVVRGDSAAYFCASSPDKGGSNQPQHFGDGTRLSIL.